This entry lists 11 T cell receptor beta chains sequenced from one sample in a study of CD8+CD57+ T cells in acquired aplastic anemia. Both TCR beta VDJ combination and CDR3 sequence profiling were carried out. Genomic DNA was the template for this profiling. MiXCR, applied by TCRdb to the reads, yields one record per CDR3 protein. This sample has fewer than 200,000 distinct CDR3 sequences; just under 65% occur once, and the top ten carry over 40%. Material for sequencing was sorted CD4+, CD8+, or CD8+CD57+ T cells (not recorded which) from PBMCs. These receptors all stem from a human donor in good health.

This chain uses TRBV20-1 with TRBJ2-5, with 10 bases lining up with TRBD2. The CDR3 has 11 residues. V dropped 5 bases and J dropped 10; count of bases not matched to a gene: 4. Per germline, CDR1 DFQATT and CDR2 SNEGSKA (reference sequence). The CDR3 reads CSAAPSGGQYF. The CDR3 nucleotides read TGCAGTGCTGCTCCTAGCGGGGGCCAGTACTTC.

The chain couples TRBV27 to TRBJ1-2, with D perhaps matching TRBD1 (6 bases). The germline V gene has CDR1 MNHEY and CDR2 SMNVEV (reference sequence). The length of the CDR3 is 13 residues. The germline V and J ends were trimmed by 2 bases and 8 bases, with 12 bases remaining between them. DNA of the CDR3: TGTGCCAGCAGTTTAATGAGGGGGGGAGGCTACACCTTC. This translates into CASSLMRGGGYTF.

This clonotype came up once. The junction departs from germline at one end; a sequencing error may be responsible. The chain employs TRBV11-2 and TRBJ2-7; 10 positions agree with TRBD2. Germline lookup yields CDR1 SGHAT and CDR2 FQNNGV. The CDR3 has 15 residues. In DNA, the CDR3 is TGTGTCAGCAGCGGAAGGACTAGCGGCTCCTACGAGCAGTACTTC. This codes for CVSSGRTSGSYEQYF.

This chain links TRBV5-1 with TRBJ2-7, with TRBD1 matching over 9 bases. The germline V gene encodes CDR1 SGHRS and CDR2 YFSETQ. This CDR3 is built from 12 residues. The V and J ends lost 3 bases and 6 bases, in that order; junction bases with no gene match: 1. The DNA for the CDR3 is TGCGCCAGCAGCTGGGGACAGGGCGAGCAGTACTTC. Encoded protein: CASSWGQGEQYF.

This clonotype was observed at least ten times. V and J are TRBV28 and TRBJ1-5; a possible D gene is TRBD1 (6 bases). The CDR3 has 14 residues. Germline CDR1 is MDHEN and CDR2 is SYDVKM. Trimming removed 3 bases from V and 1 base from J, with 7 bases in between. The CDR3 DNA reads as TGTGCCAGCAGTTTGACAGGAAGCAATCAGCCCCAGCATTTT. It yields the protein CASSLTGSNQPQHF.

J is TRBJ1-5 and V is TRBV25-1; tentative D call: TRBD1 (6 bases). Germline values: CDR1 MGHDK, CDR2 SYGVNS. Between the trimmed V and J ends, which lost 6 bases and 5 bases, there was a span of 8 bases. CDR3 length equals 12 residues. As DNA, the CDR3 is TGTGCCAGCAGGACAGGAGATCAGCCCCAGCATTTT. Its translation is CASRTGDQPQHF.

CDR3 coding DNA: TGTGCCAGTAGTGAAGACGCGGGTTTGGGCTACACCTTC. This codes for CASSEDAGLGYTF. The rearrangement links TRBV19 to TRBJ1-2; D unresolved. Germline V CDR1 and CDR2: LNHDA, SQIVND (reference sequence). The CDR3 is 13 amino acids. The V and J ends lost 5 bases and 8 bases respectively, with 15 bases between them.

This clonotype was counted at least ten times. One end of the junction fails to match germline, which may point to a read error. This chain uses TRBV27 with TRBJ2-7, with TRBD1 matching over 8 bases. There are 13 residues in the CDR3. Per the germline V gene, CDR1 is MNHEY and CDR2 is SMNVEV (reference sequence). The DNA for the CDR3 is TGTGCCAGCGGTTTCGACAGGGGCTACGAGCAGTACTTC. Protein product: CASGFDRGYEQYF.

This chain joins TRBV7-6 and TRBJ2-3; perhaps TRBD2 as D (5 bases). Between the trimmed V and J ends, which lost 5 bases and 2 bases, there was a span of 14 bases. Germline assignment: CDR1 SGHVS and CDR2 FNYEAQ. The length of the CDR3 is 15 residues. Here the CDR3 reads CASSVQRGNTDTQYF. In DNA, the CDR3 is TGTGCCAGCAGCGTTCAAAGAGGGAACACAGATACGCAGTATTTT.

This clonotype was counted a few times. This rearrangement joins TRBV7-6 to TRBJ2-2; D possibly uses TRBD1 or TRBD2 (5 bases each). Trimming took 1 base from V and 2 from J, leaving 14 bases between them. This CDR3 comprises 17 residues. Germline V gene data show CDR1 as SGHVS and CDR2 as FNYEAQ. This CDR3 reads CASSLEVPGSNTGELFF. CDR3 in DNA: TGTGCCAGCAGCTTAGAGGTGCCAGGGAGCAACACCGGGGAGCTGTTTTTT.

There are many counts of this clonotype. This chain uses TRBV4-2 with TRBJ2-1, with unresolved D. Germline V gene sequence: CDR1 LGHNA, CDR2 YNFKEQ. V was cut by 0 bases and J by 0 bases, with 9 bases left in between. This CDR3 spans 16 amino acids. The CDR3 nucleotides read TGTGCCAGCAGCCAAGATCTAGTGGGCTCCTACAATGAGCAGTTCTTC. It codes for CASSQDLVGSYNEQFF.